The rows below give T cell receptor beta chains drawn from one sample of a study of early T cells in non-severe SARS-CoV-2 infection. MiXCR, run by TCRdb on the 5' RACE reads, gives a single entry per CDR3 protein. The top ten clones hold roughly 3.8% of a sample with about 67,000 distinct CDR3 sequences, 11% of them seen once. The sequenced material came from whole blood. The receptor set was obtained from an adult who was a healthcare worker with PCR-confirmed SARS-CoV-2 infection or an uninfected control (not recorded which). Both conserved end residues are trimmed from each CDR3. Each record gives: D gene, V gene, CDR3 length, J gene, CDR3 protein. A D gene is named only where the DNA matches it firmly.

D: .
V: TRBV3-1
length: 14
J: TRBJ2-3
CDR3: ASSRRLDTSTDTQY

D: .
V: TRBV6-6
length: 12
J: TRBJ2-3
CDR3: ASRRSEGTDTQY

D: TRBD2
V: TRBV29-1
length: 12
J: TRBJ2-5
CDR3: SLGLAGGQETQY

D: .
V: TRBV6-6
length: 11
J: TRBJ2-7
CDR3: ASTPGTTYEQY

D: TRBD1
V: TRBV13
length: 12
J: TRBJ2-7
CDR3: ASSSGQGGLEQY

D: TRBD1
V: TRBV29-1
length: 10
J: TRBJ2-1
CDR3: SVEGQGGEQF

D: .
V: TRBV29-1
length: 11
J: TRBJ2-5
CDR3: SVEGAAQETQY

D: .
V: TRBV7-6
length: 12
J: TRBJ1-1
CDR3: ASSPIGGNTEAF

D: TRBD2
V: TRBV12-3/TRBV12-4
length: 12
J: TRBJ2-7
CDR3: ASRTGGDPYEQY

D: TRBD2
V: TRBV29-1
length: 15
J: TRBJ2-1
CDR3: SVEVSGSFFEFNEQF

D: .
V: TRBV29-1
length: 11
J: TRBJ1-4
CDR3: SVGGATNEKLF

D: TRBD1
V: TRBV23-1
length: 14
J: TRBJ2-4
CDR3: ASSSSTGGSKNIQY

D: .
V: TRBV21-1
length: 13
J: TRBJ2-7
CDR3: ASSPHPDRIYEQY

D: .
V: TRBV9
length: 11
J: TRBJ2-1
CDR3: ASSVGGDPPQF

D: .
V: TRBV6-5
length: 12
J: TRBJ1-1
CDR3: ASSYGSGDTEAF

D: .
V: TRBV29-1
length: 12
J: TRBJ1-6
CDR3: SGQRERYNSPLH